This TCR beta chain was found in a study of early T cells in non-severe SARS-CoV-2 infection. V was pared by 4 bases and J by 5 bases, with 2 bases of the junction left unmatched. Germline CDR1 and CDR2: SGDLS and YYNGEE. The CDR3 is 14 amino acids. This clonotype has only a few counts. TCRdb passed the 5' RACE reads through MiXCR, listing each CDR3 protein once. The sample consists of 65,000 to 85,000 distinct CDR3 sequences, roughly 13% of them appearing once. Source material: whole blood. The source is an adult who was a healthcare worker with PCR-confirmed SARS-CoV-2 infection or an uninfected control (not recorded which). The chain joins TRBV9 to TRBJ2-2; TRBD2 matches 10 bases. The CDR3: CASSTLAGTGELFF. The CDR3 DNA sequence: TGTGCCAGCAGCACACTAGCGGGGACCGGGGAGCTGTTTTTT.